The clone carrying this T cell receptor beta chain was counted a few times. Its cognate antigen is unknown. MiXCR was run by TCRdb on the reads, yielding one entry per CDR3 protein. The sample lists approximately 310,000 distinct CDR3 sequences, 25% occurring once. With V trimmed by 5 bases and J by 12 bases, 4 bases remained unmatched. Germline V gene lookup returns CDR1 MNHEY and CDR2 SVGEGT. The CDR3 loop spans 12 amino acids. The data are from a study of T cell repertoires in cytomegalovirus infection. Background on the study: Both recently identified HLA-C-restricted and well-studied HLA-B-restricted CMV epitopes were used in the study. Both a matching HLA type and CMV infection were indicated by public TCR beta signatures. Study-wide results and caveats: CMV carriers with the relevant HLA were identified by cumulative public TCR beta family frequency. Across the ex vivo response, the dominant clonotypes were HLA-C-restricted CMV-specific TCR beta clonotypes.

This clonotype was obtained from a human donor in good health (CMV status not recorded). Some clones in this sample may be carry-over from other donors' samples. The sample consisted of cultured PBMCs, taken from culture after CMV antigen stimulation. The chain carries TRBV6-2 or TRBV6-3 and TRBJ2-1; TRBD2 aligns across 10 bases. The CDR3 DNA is TGTGCCAGCAGTAGCGGGGGGGAGGGGCAGTTCTTC. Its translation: CASSSGGEGQFF.